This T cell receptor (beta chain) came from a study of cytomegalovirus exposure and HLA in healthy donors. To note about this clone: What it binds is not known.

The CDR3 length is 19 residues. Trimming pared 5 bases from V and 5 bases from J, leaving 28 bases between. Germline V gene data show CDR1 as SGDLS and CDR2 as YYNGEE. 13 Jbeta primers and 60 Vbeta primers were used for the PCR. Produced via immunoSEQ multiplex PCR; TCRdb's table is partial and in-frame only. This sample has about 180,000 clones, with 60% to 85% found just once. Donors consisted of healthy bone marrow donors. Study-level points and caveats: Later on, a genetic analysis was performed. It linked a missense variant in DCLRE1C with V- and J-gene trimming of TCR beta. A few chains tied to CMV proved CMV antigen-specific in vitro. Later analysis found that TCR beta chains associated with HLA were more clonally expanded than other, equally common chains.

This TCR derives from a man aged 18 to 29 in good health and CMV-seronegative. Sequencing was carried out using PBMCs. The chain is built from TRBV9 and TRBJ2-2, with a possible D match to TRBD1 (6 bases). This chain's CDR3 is CASSSPKTSWQGTTGELFF. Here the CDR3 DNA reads TGTGCCAGCAGTTCTCCTAAAACCTCGTGGCAGGGGACGACCGGGGAGCTGTTTTTT.